These T cell receptor beta chains were read from a single sample in a study of read filtering for tumor transcriptome and immune sequencing. From the reads, TCRdb called clonotypes with MiXCR, one entry per CDR3 protein. Of approximately 57,000 distinct CDR3 sequences listed, around 12% are singletons. The sample was a population of CD138-negative cells sorted from bone marrow. The source of these receptors is a donor aged 40 or older with multiple myeloma. The CDR3 runs from the conserved cysteine through the conserved F or W. The D gene is left open where the match is weak. Where a row states a size, it is once, few, many or the class of an expanded clone; other rows omit it.

. TRBJ2-5 TRBV2 many CASSGEGLETQYF TGTGCCAGCAGTGGAGAGGGGCTGGAGACCCAGTACTTC
. TRBJ1-5 TRBV11-1 many CASSRSGEGMSNQPQHF TGTGCCAGCAGCCGCTCGGGGGAGGGAATGAGCAATCAGCCCCAGCATTTT
. TRBJ2-5 TRBV5-1 many CASSQAPSIIETQYF TGCGCCAGCAGCCAGGCACCGTCCATAATAGAGACCCAGTACTTC
. TRBJ2-1 TRBV20-1 many CSARDRVFGNEQFF TGCAGTGCTAGAGACCGGGTGTTTGGGAATGAGCAGTTCTTC
TRBD1 TRBJ1-5 TRBV29-1 many CSVIQGAGQPQHF TGCAGCGTTATACAGGGGGCCGGGCAGCCCCAGCATTTT
. TRBJ2-2 TRBV6-4 many CASSVVGGSTGELFF TGTGCCAGCAGTGTGGTAGGAGGGAGCACCGGGGAGCTGTTTTTT
TRBD1 TRBJ1-1 TRBV9 few CASSVTGTGPRATEAFF TGTGCCAGCAGCGTCACCGGGACAGGTCCCCGGGCCACTGAAGCTTTCTTT
TRBD1 TRBJ1-2 TRBV30 many CAGTGEANYGYTF TGTGCCGGGACAGGGGAAGCTAACTATGGCTACACCTTC
. TRBJ2-2 TRBV27 many CASSFVFSGELFF TGTGCCAGCAGTTTTGTTTTCTCCGGGGAGCTGTTTTTT
. TRBJ2-1 TRBV29-1 medium-sized CSVEDSEGADEQFF TGCAGCGTTGAAGATTCGGAGGGGGCGGATGAGCAGTTCTTC
TRBD1 TRBJ2-1 TRBV6-1 many CASSRTGPPEQFF TGTGCCAGCAGTAGGACAGGTCCCCCGGAGCAGTTCTTC
. TRBJ1-3 TRBV28 . CASSLGWSGNTIYF TGTGCCAGCAGTTTGGGGTGGTCCGGAAACACCATATATTTT
. TRBJ1-5 TRBV25-1 many CASSEGFSGNQPQHF TGTGCCAGCAGTGAAGGTTTCTCGGGAAATCAGCCCCAGCATTTT
. TRBJ2-7 TRBV7-6 few CASSLPRSGKHEQYF TGTGCCAGCAGCTTACCGAGGTCGGGGAAGCACGAGCAGTACTTC
. TRBJ2-1 TRBV11-3 . CASSPFWGNEQFF TGTGCCAGCAGCCCCTTCTGGGGGAATGAGCAGTTCTTC
. TRBJ2-7 TRBV20-1 many CSANLPGAPYEQYF TGCAGTGCCAACCTGCCAGGGGCCCCCTACGAGCAGTACTTC
TRBD2 TRBJ2-7 TRBV3-1 many CASSHSGGVGNEQYF TGTGCCAGCAGCCACTCGGGGGGGGTTGGCAACGAGCAGTACTTC
TRBD2 TRBJ2-1 TRBV7-2 many CASSSGLAGYEQFF TGTGCCAGCAGCTCTGGACTAGCGGGGTATGAGCAGTTCTTC
TRBD2 TRBJ2-3 TRBV3-1 many CASSQDPRGGRGDTQYF TGTGCCAGCAGCCAAGACCCACGGGGGGGCCGGGGAGATACGCAGTATTTT
. TRBJ1-1 TRBV5-5 many CASSLSAADSFTEAFF TGTGCCAGCAGCCTCTCTGCGGCCGATTCCTTTACTGAAGCTTTCTTT
TRBD2 TRBJ2-1 TRBV19 many CASSRTSMGTNEQFF TGTGCCAGTAGTAGGACTAGCATGGGTACCAATGAGCAGTTCTTC
. TRBJ2-1 TRBV5-1 many CASTPRRSGHEQFF TGCGCCAGCACCCCGCGGCGCTCGGGCCATGAGCAGTTCTTC
. TRBJ2-3 TRBV7-6 . CASSLFTDTQYF TGTGCCAGCAGCCTCTTCACAGATACGCAGTATTTT
. TRBJ1-1 TRBV24-1 . CATSHGSDTDAFF TGTGCCACCAGTCACGGTTCTGACACTGATGCTTTCTTT
TRBD2 TRBJ2-3 TRBV27 . CTSRSLRTSFTDTQYF TGTACCAGCAGATCCCTACGGACTAGCTTTACAGATACGCAGTATTTT
. TRBJ2-1 TRBV27 many CASSLSGGADEQFF TGTGCCAGCAGTTTATCGGGCGGGGCGGATGAGCAGTTCTTC
. TRBJ2-3 TRBV9 many CASSFRQVTDTQYF TGTGCCAGCAGCTTCAGACAGGTCACAGATACGCAGTATTTT
TRBD2 TRBJ2-2 TRBV29-1 many CSVYLAGTYTRELFF TGCAGCGTTTACCTAGCGGGGACCTACACTCGGGAGCTGTTTTTT
. TRBJ2-7 TRBV5-4 many CASSSWWGSYPYEQYF TGTGCCAGCAGCAGTTGGTGGGGCAGTTACCCCTACGAGCAGTACTTC
. TRBJ1-4 TRBV18 many CASSPDSAEKLFF TGTGCCAGCTCACCCGACAGCGCTGAAAAACTGTTTTTT
TRBD1 TRBJ1-2 TRBV10-3 many CAISESAGGLDGYTF TGTGCCATCAGTGAGTCGGCAGGGGGCCTTGATGGCTACACCTTC
. TRBJ2-5 TRBV9 many CASSVSNQETQYF TGTGCCAGCAGCGTTAGCAACCAAGAGACCCAGTACTTC
TRBD1 TRBJ1-2 TRBV6-1 few CASSVTGGVGYTF TGTGCCAGCAGTGTTACAGGGGGAGTTGGCTACACCTTC
TRBD2 TRBJ2-2 TRBV19 many CASKERGGNTGELFF TGTGCCAGTAAGGAGCGGGGGGGCAACACCGGGGAGCTGTTTTTT
. TRBJ1-1 TRBV20-1 many CSARWKEAFF TGCAGTGCTAGGTGGAAAGAAGCTTTCTTT
TRBD2 TRBJ2-1 TRBV7-3 many CASSLLGGGDYNEQFF TGTGCCAGCAGCTTACTCGGCGGGGGGGACTACAATGAGCAGTTCTTC
. TRBJ2-5 TRBV2 few CASSPSPEIKPQYF TGTGCCAGCAGCCCCTCCCCGGAAATTAAGCCCCAGTACTTC
. TRBJ1-1 TRBV11-1 . CASSPTTGMNTEAFF TGTGCCAGCAGCCCTACAACAGGGATGAACACTGAAGCTTTCTTT
. TRBJ2-7 TRBV29-1 . CSVGLAGEGEQYF TGCAGCGTTGGCTTGGCAGGGGAGGGCGAGCAGTACTTC
. TRBJ2-1 TRBV10-2 medium-sized CASSEGGGMDSPYNEQFF TGCGCCAGCAGTGAGGGAGGGGGAATGGACAGTCCCTACAATGAGCAGTTCTTC
. TRBJ2-2 TRBV12-3/TRBV12-4 many CASSLAGGPGELFF TGTGCCAGCAGTTTAGCGGGGGGGCCCGGGGAGCTGTTTTTT
TRBD1 TRBJ1-1 TRBV7-9 few CASSFGQVRDTEAFF TGTGCCAGCAGCTTTGGACAGGTGAGGGACACTGAAGCTTTCTTT
. TRBJ1-2 TRBV28 few CASSSNYGYTF TGTGCCAGCAGTTCCAACTATGGCTACACCTTC
TRBD1 TRBJ1-2 TRBV27 many CASSFRQGARSNYGYTF TGTGCCAGCAGTTTCCGACAGGGGGCGCGAAGTAACTATGGCTACACCTTC